Listed here is a single T cell receptor (beta chain). CDR3 length: 13 amino acids. Per germline, CDR1 SGDLS and CDR2 YYNGEE. V lost 4 bases and J 7 bases, leaving 11 bases between the germline ends. Some clones are missing from TCRdb's copy, which holds only in-frame ones; the method was immunoSEQ multiplex PCR. The sample shows approximately 140,000 clones, around four fifths of them seen only once. This specimen belongs to a study of blood T cell repertoires in COVID-19. Study context: COVID-19 samples, acute and convalescent, were from the United States, Italy and Spain.

The chain combines TRBV9 with TRBJ2-2; perhaps TRBD2 as D (5 bases). The sequenced material came from peripheral blood. The source of this sequence is a man in his forties or fifties with active or convalescent COVID-19. DNA of the CDR3: TGTGCCAGCAGCAGTCGGGATATCGGGGAGCTGTTTTTT. This codes for CASSSRDIGELFF.